The clone carrying this T cell receptor (beta chain) came up many times. At one boundary the junction diverges from the germline segment, which might be a read error. The source of the sample is a study of response to subunit inactivated influenza vaccine. TCRdb used MiXCR to reprocess the RT-PCR reads, holding one entry per CDR3 protein. The sample comprises a few hundred thousand distinct CDR3 sequences, around 7.7% of which are singletons, and 10% to 15% rests with the top ten. The source of this sequence is a man aged 45 to 70 who received an inactivated influenza vaccine. This specimen was PBMCs from blood, taken 23 to 25 months after vaccination.

Here the CDR3 reads CASSLEGSGDTQYF. CDR3 DNA: TGTGCCAGCAGCTTAGAGGGTAGCGGAGATACGCAGTATTTT. The J gene is TRBJ2-3, the V gene TRBV12-3 or TRBV12-4, with D maybe TRBD2 (6 bases). CDR3 length equals 14 residues.